A selection of T cell receptor beta chains follows, all from one sample in a study of shared T cell receptors in the human thymus. Repertoires were generated with immunoSEQ multiplex PCR, while TCRdb's copy carries only in-frame clones and drops some. This sample yields some 700,000 clones, of which around 87% are seen a single time; 0.0095% to 0.012% belongs to the top ten. The sample also formed part of further work on human thymus T cells.

Source material: thymocytes. The receptors originated from a boy younger than two with a congenital heart defect. CDR3s include the opening cysteine and the closing phenylalanine or tryptophan. Each record gives: CDR3 DNA, CDR3 protein, clone size, V gene, D gene, J gene. A D gene is named only where the DNA matches it firmly. The size field is filled for only some rows; it gives once, few, many or a size class.

TGTGCCAGCAGTGAACCCGGGTCACCCTCCTACGAGCAGTACTTC | CASSEPGSPSYEQYF | . | TRBV25-1 | . | TRBJ2-7
TGCGCCAGCAGCCAAGACGTCTTCTCCCCCCCGGGACAGGGTATGCGAAGGACTGAAGCTTTCTTT | CASSQDVFSPPGQGMRRTEAFF | . | TRBV4-1 | TRBD1 | TRBJ1-1
TGTGCCAGCCGCCTAACGGGGACAGGGCGGACTGAAGCTTTCTTT | CASRLTGTGRTEAFF | . | TRBV6-1 | TRBD1 | TRBJ1-1
TGCAGTGCCAGGGAGACCCAGTACTTC | CSARETQYF | once | TRBV20-1 | . | TRBJ2-5
TGTGCCAGCAGTTTTTCAGGGACTAGCGGGAGCCAACAAGAGACCCAGTACTTC | CASSFSGTSGSQQETQYF | . | TRBV27 | TRBD2 | TRBJ2-5
TGTGCCAGCCAAGGTTCCTCCGTAGGCGGGGAGGCTCGGAATACGCAGTATTTT | CASQGSSVGGEARNTQYF | . | TRBV25-1 | . | TRBJ2-3
TGTGCCAGCAGTTACCGGCTAGCGGGACCCACAGATACGCAGTATTTT | CASSYRLAGPTDTQYF | . | TRBV6-6 | TRBD2 | TRBJ2-3
TGTGCTAGTGGCCCTCTTACGTTGCTAGCGGGGACGAATGAGCAGTTCTTC | CASGPLTLLAGTNEQFF | . | TRBV12-5 | TRBD2 | TRBJ2-1
TGTGCCAGCAGCTTACTGCGGGAGTTTTCCTACAATGAGCAGTTCTTC | CASSLLREFSYNEQFF | . | TRBV11-3 | TRBD2 | TRBJ2-1
TGTGCCAGCAGTTTCCGGAGATCGACAGGGGAGGCCTACGAGCAGTACTTC | CASSFRRSTGEAYEQYF | . | TRBV27 | TRBD1 | TRBJ2-7
TGTGCCAGCAGCTTGTCGGTGGGAGGCCGGGAATACGAGCAGTACTTC | CASSLSVGGREYEQYF | once | TRBV5-6 | . | TRBJ2-7
TGTGCCAGCAGCTGGGGGCGGCTCAGGCGGTACAATGAGCAGTTCTTC | CASSWGRLRRYNEQFF | . | TRBV5-6 | . | TRBJ2-1
TGTGCCAGCAGCCCCTTCGACAGGTTCAGGGAGACCCAGTACTTC | CASSPFDRFRETQYF | . | TRBV9 | . | TRBJ2-5
TGTGCCAGCAGTTGGGCGGGGGCTGGAAACACCATATATTTT | CASSWAGAGNTIYF | once | TRBV2 | . | TRBJ1-3
TGTGCCAGCAGCTTCGGCCCCACACTTCGGGGCTCCTACAATGAGCAGTTCTTC | CASSFGPTLRGSYNEQFF | once | TRBV5-6 | . | TRBJ2-1
TGTGCCAGCGGGGGCGGATCCGACCTCAATGAGCAGTTCTTC | CASGGGSDLNEQFF | once | TRBV27 | . | TRBJ2-1
TGCGCCAGCAGCCAGGCCAGGACAGGCCCCTACGAGCAGTACTTC | CASSQARTGPYEQYF | . | TRBV4-3 | TRBD1 | TRBJ2-7
TGTGCCAGCAGTTTATGGGAGGGCTCCTATAATTCACCCCTCCACTTT | CASSLWEGSYNSPLHF | . | TRBV28 | . | TRBJ1-6
TGTGCCAGCAGTTCCCAGGGACTCCTGGAGCAGTTCTTC | CASSSQGLLEQFF | few | TRBV6-5 | . | TRBJ2-1
TGTGCCAGCAGCCGCCAGGGTAGGGAAGAGACCCAGTACTTC | CASSRQGREETQYF | . | TRBV7-9 | . | TRBJ2-5
TGTGCCAGCAGCCGTACTCCCAGGGGGCAAGGGGGAACCCAGTACTTC | CASSRTPRGQGGTQYF | . | TRBV27 | TRBD1 | TRBJ2-5
TGTGCCAGCAGACGAGGCACCGATAGGGGCTACACCTTC | CASRRGTDRGYTF | . | TRBV5-4 | . | TRBJ1-2